The 26 T cell receptor beta chains reported below all come from one sample, sequenced in a study of T cells in Graves' hyperthyroidism and ophthalmopathy. Amplified TCR beta CDR3 regions derived from RNA transcripts. A set of HTBI primers served as the primers for a first-round RT-PCR of the TCR CDR3. TCRdb itself ran the multiplex PCR reads through MiXCR, one entry per CDR3 protein. The top ten clones hold around 32% of a sample with about 250,000 distinct CDR3 sequences, roughly a quarter of them seen once. Sequenced: blood. These receptors were obtained from a woman aged 40 to 50 with Graves' ophthalmopathy.

J is TRBJ2-5 and V is TRBV29-1, with 10 bases identical to TRBD1. V was pared by 6 bases and J by 4 bases, with 5 bases of the junction left unmatched. This CDR3 contains 13 residues. CDR1 is SQVTM, CDR2 ANQGSEA, per germline. The CDR3 sequence is CSVGQGGRETQYF. The CDR3 region has the DNA TGCAGCGTCGGACAGGGGGGAAGAGAGACCCAGTACTTC. Supplemented by reference TRBV29-1 and TRBJ2-5, the full variable domain reads SAVISQKPSRDICQRGTSLTIQCQVDSQVTMMFWYRQQPGQSLTLIATANQGSEATYESGFVIDKFPISRPNLTFSTLTVSNMSPEDSSIYLCSVGQGGRETQYFGPGTRLLVL.

In its sample, this clonotype was seen many times. The chain is built from TRBV2 and TRBJ2-7; unclear D gene. V was trimmed by 3 bases and J by 3 bases, leaving 12 bases between them. The CDR3 contains 14 residues. Germline V gene data show CDR1 as SNHLY and CDR2 as FYNNEI. The CDR3 sequence: CASSEHPPRYEQYF. The CDR3 coding sequence is TGTGCCAGCAGTGAGCATCCCCCACGCTACGAGCAGTACTTC. Full variable domain (missing parts from reference TRBV2 and TRBJ2-7): EPEVTQTPSHQVTQMGQEVILRCVPISNHLYFYWYRQILGQKVEFLVSFYNNEISEKSEIFDDQFSVERPDGSNFTLKIRSTKLEDSAMYFCASSEHPPRYEQYFGPGTRLTVT.

This clonotype appeared many times. V gene TRBV28 combines with J gene TRBJ2-7; D remains unclear. Per germline, CDR1 MDHEN and CDR2 SYDVKM. Trimming removed 7 bases at V and 2 bases at J, with 12 bases between. The CDR3 has 13 residues. CDR3 DNA: TGTGCCAGCAACGCTCCCGGGCCCTACGAGCAGTACTTC. Amino acid sequence: CASNAPGPYEQYF.

With regard to this clonotype: A much bigger clone sits one base away, suggesting this may be a read error. The V and J genes are TRBV7-9 and TRBJ1-3; the D is unclear. The CDR3 is 13 amino acids. CDR1 is SEHNR, CDR2 FQNEAQ, per germline (reference sequence). CDR3 amino acids: CASSFGSENTTYF. CDR3 bases: TGTGCCAGCAGCTTTGGTAGTGAAAACACCACATATTTT. Looking up the rest from reference TRBV7-9 and TRBJ1-3 gives the full variable domain: DTGVSQNPRHKITKRGQNVTFRCDPISEHNRLYWYRQTLGQGPEFLTYFQNEAQLEKSRLLSDRFSAERPKGSFSTLEIQRTEQGDSAMYLCASSFGSENTTYFGEGSWLTVV.

This clonotype was seen many times. J is TRBJ2-7 and V is TRBV12-3 or TRBV12-4; 7 bases line up with TRBD2. CDR3 length: 14 residues. The V gene end was trimmed by 2 bases and the J gene end by 4 bases; junction bases not matched to a gene: 5. CDR3: CASSLRAGKYEQYF. The CDR3 bases are TGTGCCAGCAGTTTAAGAGCGGGAAAGTACGAGCAGTACTTC.

This clonotype was recorded at least ten times. CDR3 sequence reads: CASSSGWNRAMSKNIQYF. The CDR3, as DNA: TGCGCCAGCAGCTCAGGATGGAACAGGGCTATGAGCAAAAACATTCAGTACTTC. The genes are TRBV5-1 and TRBJ2-4; the D gene is possibly TRBD1 (6 bases). This CDR3 has 18 residues. The V and J ends lost 3 bases and 3 bases respectively, with 22 bases between them. Germline V gene data show CDR1 as SGHRS and CDR2 as YFSETQ.

V gene TRBV6-2 or TRBV6-3 combines with J gene TRBJ1-5; D not resolved. Per germline, CDR1 MNHEY and CDR2 SVGEGT. The CDR3 extends over 14 amino acids. Trimming shortened V by 4 bases and J by 0 bases, and 7 bases separated the two germline ends. CDR3 coding DNA: TGTGCCAGCAGTTCCCGGACTAGCAATCAGCCCCAGCATTTT. It codes for CASSSRTSNQPQHF.

The table lists this clonotype with many counts. The rearrangement uses TRBV20-1 and TRBJ1-2; D unresolved. This CDR3 has 12 amino acids. Trimming shortened V by 6 bases and J by 2 bases, and 10 bases separated the two germline ends. Per the germline V gene, CDR1 is DFQATT and CDR2 is SNEGSKA (reference sequence). CDR3 residues: CSASLSNYGYTF. In nucleotides, the CDR3 is TGCAGTGCAAGCCTCTCAAACTATGGCTACACCTTC.

The chain recombines TRBV6-2 or TRBV6-3 with TRBJ1-5, with D hard to call. CDR1 and CDR2 from the germline V gene are MNHEY and SVGEGT. The CDR3 has 13 residues. Trimming removed 3 bases at V and 4 bases at J, with 7 bases between. CDR3 sequence reads: CASSYSVNQPQHF. The CDR3 region has the DNA TGTGCCAGCAGTTATTCGGTGAATCAGCCCCAGCATTTT.

The chain couples TRBV7-8 to TRBJ1-3, with TRBD1 identical over 10 bases. The germline V gene encodes CDR1 SGHVS and CDR2 FQNEAQ. The V and J ends lost 5 bases and 5 bases, in that order; junction bases with no gene match: 6. The CDR3 is 15 amino acids. In DNA form, the CDR3 reads TGTGCCAGCAGCGTGGAGGGACAGGGGCGAAACACCATATATTTT. It is translated as CASSVEGQGRNTIYF. Based on the CDR3 plus reference TRBV7-8 and TRBJ1-3, the full variable domain is GAGVSQSPRYKVAKRGQDVALRCDPISGHVSLFWYQQALGQGPEFLTYFQNEAQLDKSGLPSDRFFAERPEGSVSTLKIQRTQQEDSAVYLCASSVEGQGRNTIYFGEGSWLTVV.

The table lists this clonotype with many counts. The V gene is TRBV6-5, the J gene TRBJ1-2; 7 positions match TRBD1. The CDR3 covers 13 residues. V was clipped by 6 bases and J by 4 bases; unmatched bases: 5. The germline V gene encodes CDR1 MNHEY and CDR2 SVGAGI. CDR3: CASRGQPAYGYTF. CDR3 DNA: TGTGCCAGCAGGGGACAGCCCGCCTATGGCTACACCTTC.

The table lists this clonotype with many counts. The chain combines TRBV20-1 with TRBJ1-2; 8 bases are shared with TRBD1. This CDR3 has 12 residues. CDR1 and CDR2 (germline): DFQATT, SNEGSKA (reference sequence). Trimming at V came to 4 bases and at J to 3 bases, leaving 1 base not matched to a gene. In DNA form, the CDR3 reads TGCAGTGCTATGGGACAGGACTATGGCTACACCTTC. It yields the protein CSAMGQDYGYTF.

This clonotype showed up many times. The chain is built from TRBV6-5 and TRBJ2-7; D is unresolved. Looked up from germline, CDR1 is MNHEY and CDR2 is SVGAGI. CDR3 length: 14 amino acids. The ends were cut back, 0 bases at V and 3 bases at J, with 9 bases in the middle. The CDR3 region has the DNA TGTGCCAGCAGTTACTCGCCTCAGAACTACGAGCAGTACTTC. Its protein is CASSYSPQNYEQYF.

This clonotype was seen a few times. A read error may be the cause here, since a much bigger clone is one base away. This CDR3 is missing its conserved last phenylalanine or tryptophan, likely due to a read error. The rearrangement links TRBV12-3 or TRBV12-4 to TRBJ1-5; TRBD1 is a possible D gene (6 bases). With 5 bases removed from V and 9 bases from J, the gap between germline ends came to 17 bases. The CDR3 consists of 14 residues. CDR3 amino acids: CASSPDRQGLPQHL. DNA for the CDR3: TGTGCCAGCAGTCCCGACAGGCAGGGTTTGCCCCAGCATCTT.

V gene TRBV6-1 combines with J gene TRBJ2-7, with D tentatively TRBD2 (6 bases). The germline V gene encodes CDR1 MNHNS and CDR2 SASEGT. The CDR3 has 15 residues. V lost 8 bases, J lost 7 bases, and 24 bases lay in between. The CDR3 region is CASRIAGGNAKEQYF. CDR3 nucleotides: TGTGCCAGCCGCATTGCCGGGGGAAACGCGAAAGAGCAGTACTTC.

At least ten counts were recorded for this clonotype. CDR3 region: CSVGGTWNTEAFF. The CDR3, as DNA: TGCAGCGTTGGAGGGACATGGAACACTGAAGCTTTCTTT. The V gene is TRBV29-1, the J gene TRBJ1-1; possible D gene TRBD1, 6 bases. This CDR3 comprises 13 residues. Germline V CDR1 and CDR2: SQVTM, ANQGSEA. The ends were cut back, 4 bases at V and 1 base at J, with 10 bases in the middle. Full variable domain (outside the CDR3, taken from reference TRBV29-1 and TRBJ1-1): SAVISQKPSRDICQRGTSLTIQCQVDSQVTMMFWYRQQPGQSLTLIATANQGSEATYESGFVIDKFPISRPNLTFSTLTVSNMSPEDSSIYLCSVGGTWNTEAFFGQGTRLTVV.

Many counts were recorded for this clonotype. This may stem from a read error, because a much larger clone lies one nucleotide away. The rearrangement uses TRBV12-3 or TRBV12-4 and TRBJ1-1; D is perhaps TRBD1 (6 bases). With 6 bases removed from V and 2 bases from J, the gap between germline ends came to 16 bases. The CDR3 runs to 15 residues. CDR3 nucleotide sequence: TGTGCCAGCAGGGAGGTCGGGACAATCAACACTGAAGCTTTCTTT. Encoded protein: CASREVGTINTEAFF.

This clonotype was observed many times. V usage is TRBV20-1 and J usage is TRBJ2-7; 8 nucleotides match TRBD2. The trim removed 5 bases at V and 0 bases at J, leaving 9 bases unmatched. Germline-derived CDR1 and CDR2 are DFQATT and SNEGSKA (reference sequence). The CDR3 length is 15 residues. For the CDR3, the DNA is TGCAGTGCTGACGCCGGGACTAGTGACTCCTACGAGCAGTACTTC. Protein: CSADAGTSDSYEQYF.

This clonotype was seen many times. The CDR3 here is CASRTRQGAFYEQYF. The CDR3 coding sequence is TGTGCCAGCAGAACCAGACAGGGGGCGTTCTACGAGCAGTACTTC. The chain is built from TRBV6-5 and TRBJ2-7; 10 nucleotides agree with TRBD1. Germline CDR1 MNHEY, CDR2 SVGAGI. The CDR3 totals 15 residues. Unmatched junction bases numbered 8, after V lost 6 bases and J lost 3 bases.

In this sample, this clonotype turned up a few times. The chain joins TRBV30 to TRBJ1-5; 8 bases map to TRBD1. Per the germline V gene, CDR1 is GTSNPN and CDR2 is SVGIG (reference sequence). The CDR3 totals 15 residues. V was clipped by 0 bases and J by 6 bases; unmatched bases: 7. The CDR3 DNA follows: TGTGCCTGGAGTGTGGGGGGCAGGGGGCTTCAGCCCCAGCATTTT. Residues: CAWSVGGRGLQPQHF.

The chain couples TRBV5-1 to TRBJ2-5, with D uncertain. The germline gives CDR1 SGHRS, CDR2 YFSETQ. The CDR3 covers 13 residues. Trimming removed 1 base from V and 2 bases from J, with 6 bases in between. CDR3 DNA: TGCGCCAGCAGCTTGTTTGGACAAGAGACCCAGTACTTC. Encoded protein: CASSLFGQETQYF.

V gene TRBV7-9 combines with J gene TRBJ2-7; unclear D gene. The CDR3 has 13 amino acids. Germline V gives CDR1 SEHNR, CDR2 FQNEAQ (reference sequence). Trimming removed 2 bases at V and 3 bases at J, with 8 bases between. The CDR3 loop is CASSLTSIYEQYF. In DNA, the CDR3 is TGTGCCAGCAGCTTAACCTCAATCTACGAGCAGTACTTC.

V gene TRBV20-1 combines with J gene TRBJ2-5; the match to TRBD2 covers 7 bases. CDR1 and CDR2 from the germline V gene are DFQATT and SNEGSKA (reference sequence). CDR3 length: 13 amino acids. CDR3 protein: CSRRSGNQETQYF. CDR3 coding DNA: TGCAGCCGTAGAAGCGGGAACCAAGAGACCCAGTACTTC.

In this sample, this clonotype turned up many times. CDR3 coding DNA: TGTGCCAGCAGCCAAGTAAGACAGGGGGGACGACAGCCCCAGCATTTT. Protein product: CASSQVRQGGRQPQHF. The chain carries TRBV14 and TRBJ1-5; 9 bases match TRBD1. Germline trimming cut 1 base from V and 7 bases from J; bases unmatched to any gene: 8. The CDR3 totals 16 residues. Looked up from germline, CDR1 is SGHDN and CDR2 is FVKESK.

The chain is built from TRBV28 and TRBJ2-2, with D unclear. Germline CDR1 and CDR2: MDHEN and SYDVKM. CDR3 length equals 14 residues. V was cut by 3 bases and J by 1 base, with 6 bases left in between. The CDR3 nucleotides are TGTGCCAGCAGTTTCCAGCGGAACACCGGGGAGCTGTTTTTT. It encodes CASSFQRNTGELFF.

The table lists this clonotype with many counts. CDR3 in DNA: TGTGCCAGCAGTGAAGCTACACCGAATCAGCCCCAGCATTTT. Amino acid sequence: CASSEATPNQPQHF. V is TRBV6-1 and J is TRBJ1-5; D is unresolved. Per germline, CDR1 MNHNS and CDR2 SASEGT. This CDR3 has 14 residues. V was trimmed by 0 bases and J by 4 bases, leaving 7 bases between them.